This is a list of T cell receptor beta chains from one sample in a study of cytomegalovirus exposure and HLA in healthy donors. The data were produced by immunoSEQ multiplex PCR, yet TCRdb's version contains in-frame clones alone and is incomplete. Of roughly 65,000 clones listed, about 63% are singletons. The sample was PBMCs. All receptors come from a man aged 35-49 years in good health and CMV-seropositive. The CDR3 runs from the conserved cysteine through the conserved F or W. D genes are given only for firm matches. Size is omitted from some rows. Given values are once, few, many or a class for expanded clones.

J gene: TRBJ1-6; V gene: TRBV29-1; clone size: few; D gene: TRBD1; CDR3 protein: CSVGDRENSPLHF; CDR3 DNA: TGCAGCGTTGGGGACAGGGAAAATTCACCCCTCCACTTT
J gene: TRBJ1-5; V gene: TRBV5-1; clone size: few; D gene: .; CDR3 protein: CASSPEGVQPQHF; CDR3 DNA: TGCGCCAGCAGCCCCGAGGGGGTTCAGCCCCAGCATTTT
J gene: TRBJ2-3; V gene: TRBV5-4; clone size: .; D gene: TRBD2; CDR3 protein: CASSPGTSAGHTDTQYF; CDR3 DNA: TGTGCCAGCAGCCCCGGGACTAGCGCAGGGCACACAGATACGCAGTATTTT
J gene: TRBJ2-7; V gene: TRBV2; clone size: once; D gene: TRBD2; CDR3 protein: CASSQTSGSTEQYF; CDR3 DNA: TGTGCCAGCAGCCAAACTAGCGGGAGTACCGAGCAGTACTTC
J gene: TRBJ2-5; V gene: TRBV2; clone size: .; D gene: .; CDR3 protein: CASMGLTGALQETQYF; CDR3 DNA: TGTGCCAGCATGGGACTAACGGGGGCGTTACAAGAGACCCAGTACTTC
J gene: TRBJ2-2; V gene: TRBV6-5; clone size: .; D gene: .; CDR3 protein: CASGFSVITGELFF; CDR3 DNA: TGTGCCAGCGGGTTTAGCGTTATCACCGGGGAGCTGTTTTTT
J gene: TRBJ2-2; V gene: TRBV7-2; clone size: .; D gene: TRBD1; CDR3 protein: CASSLVGGASGELFF; CDR3 DNA: TGTGCCAGCAGCTTAGTAGGGGGCGCAAGCGGGGAGCTGTTTTTT
J gene: TRBJ2-7; V gene: TRBV5-1; clone size: .; D gene: TRBD2; CDR3 protein: CASSYIGTSGYEQYF; CDR3 DNA: TGCGCCAGCAGCTACATTGGGACTAGCGGATACGAGCAGTACTTC
J gene: TRBJ2-7; V gene: TRBV7-9; clone size: .; D gene: TRBD2; CDR3 protein: CASSPGTSGSGEQYF; CDR3 DNA: TGTGCCAGCAGCCCAGGGACTAGCGGGAGTGGGGAGCAGTACTTC
J gene: TRBJ1-1; V gene: TRBV7-2; clone size: .; D gene: TRBD1; CDR3 protein: CASSPGQGSEAFF; CDR3 DNA: TGTGCCAGCAGCCCCGGACAGGGTAGTGAAGCTTTCTTT
J gene: TRBJ1-1; V gene: TRBV6-5; clone size: .; D gene: .; CDR3 protein: CASSSFRRTEAFF; CDR3 DNA: TGTGCCAGCAGTTCCTTCCGTCGCACTGAAGCTTTCTTT
J gene: TRBJ1-2; V gene: TRBV5-1; clone size: .; D gene: TRBD1; CDR3 protein: CASSLGGDSSSNYGYTF; CDR3 DNA: TGCGCCAGCAGCTTGGGAGGGGACAGCTCGTCTAACTATGGCTACACCTTC
J gene: TRBJ2-4; V gene: TRBV28; clone size: .; D gene: TRBD2; CDR3 protein: CASSLAGASDIQYF; CDR3 DNA: TGTGCCAGCAGTTTAGCGGGAGCTTCTGACATTCAGTACTTC
J gene: TRBJ2-2; V gene: TRBV11-3; clone size: few; D gene: .; CDR3 protein: CASSAQGSKAGELFF; CDR3 DNA: TGTGCCAGCAGCGCACAGGGAAGTAAGGCCGGGGAGCTGTTTTTT
J gene: TRBJ2-4; V gene: TRBV7-7; clone size: few; D gene: TRBD1; CDR3 protein: CASSFDTFGQGEGYGNIQYF; CDR3 DNA: TGTGCTAGCAGTTTTGACACCTTCGGACAGGGCGAGGGGTATGGAAACATTCAGTACTTC
J gene: TRBJ2-5; V gene: TRBV2; clone size: .; D gene: TRBD2; CDR3 protein: CASSESPSGVQETQYF; CDR3 DNA: TGTGCCAGCAGTGAAAGTCCCAGCGGGGTCCAAGAGACCCAGTACTTC
J gene: TRBJ2-1; V gene: TRBV7-9; clone size: .; D gene: TRBD1; CDR3 protein: CASSHTRDRGRRNEQFF; CDR3 DNA: TGTGCCAGCAGCCACACGCGAGACAGGGGGCGTCGTAATGAGCAGTTCTTC
J gene: TRBJ2-7; V gene: TRBV19; clone size: .; D gene: .; CDR3 protein: CASSTTRQYEQYF; CDR3 DNA: TGTGCCAGTAGTACGACGAGACAATACGAGCAGTACTTC
J gene: TRBJ1-2; V gene: TRBV20-1; clone size: .; D gene: TRBD1; CDR3 protein: CSAGTGYGYTF; CDR3 DNA: TGCAGTGCCGGGACAGGCTATGGCTACACCTTC
J gene: TRBJ2-7; V gene: TRBV21-1; clone size: .; D gene: .; CDR3 protein: CASSKGARGCREQYF; CDR3 DNA: TGTGCCAGCAGCAAAGGAGCCAGGGGTTGTCGCGAGCAGTACTTC
J gene: TRBJ2-7; V gene: TRBV25-1; clone size: .; D gene: TRBD1; CDR3 protein: CASSGDRGYEQYF; CDR3 DNA: TGTGCCAGCAGTGGGGACAGAGGTTACGAGCAGTACTTC
J gene: TRBJ2-7; V gene: TRBV2; clone size: few; D gene: TRBD1; CDR3 protein: CASSVSGQGYEQYF; CDR3 DNA: TGTGCCAGCAGTGTCTCCGGACAGGGTTACGAGCAGTACTTC
J gene: TRBJ2-1; V gene: TRBV15; clone size: .; D gene: TRBD2; CDR3 protein: CATSRLLAGDSPPFF; CDR3 DNA: TGTGCCACCAGCAGACTACTAGCGGGGGATTCTCCTCCGTTCTTC
J gene: TRBJ2-3; V gene: TRBV7-8; clone size: .; D gene: .; CDR3 protein: CASSLGARGATDTQYF; CDR3 DNA: TGTGCCAGCAGCTTGGGGGCCAGGGGGGCGACAGATACGCAGTATTTT
J gene: TRBJ2-1; V gene: TRBV30; clone size: few; D gene: TRBD1; CDR3 protein: CAQQGKNEQFF; CDR3 DNA: TGTGCCCAACAGGGGAAGAATGAGCAGTTCTTC
J gene: TRBJ2-7; V gene: TRBV7-2; clone size: .; D gene: TRBD2; CDR3 protein: CASSWLAGGRYEQYF; CDR3 DNA: TGTGCCAGCAGCTGGTTAGCGGGAGGGAGGTACGAGCAGTACTTC
J gene: TRBJ2-1; V gene: TRBV10-3; clone size: .; D gene: .; CDR3 protein: CAISDVNDEQFF; CDR3 DNA: TGTGCCATCAGTGATGTTAATGATGAGCAGTTCTTC
J gene: TRBJ2-5; V gene: TRBV2; clone size: .; D gene: TRBD1; CDR3 protein: CASSGWTGQETQYF; CDR3 DNA: TGTGCCAGCAGTGGGTGGACAGGTCAAGAGACCCAGTACTTC
J gene: TRBJ1-2; V gene: TRBV7-2; clone size: once; D gene: TRBD1; CDR3 protein: CASSLGTGPNYGYTF; CDR3 DNA: TGTGCCAGCAGCTTGGGGACAGGGCCTAACTATGGCTACACCTTC
J gene: TRBJ2-1; V gene: TRBV5-8; clone size: .; D gene: .; CDR3 protein: CASTMGDTRYNEQFF; CDR3 DNA: TGTGCCAGCACCATGGGGGACACCAGATACAATGAGCAGTTCTTC
J gene: TRBJ2-7; V gene: TRBV7-2; clone size: .; D gene: TRBD2; CDR3 protein: CASSSQTSGGVEQYF; CDR3 DNA: TGTGCCAGCAGCTCCCAAACTAGCGGGGGGGTAGAGCAGTACTTC
J gene: TRBJ2-7; V gene: TRBV30; clone size: .; D gene: TRBD2; CDR3 protein: CAWSRTSGVTYEQYF; CDR3 DNA: TGTGCCTGGAGCAGGACTAGCGGGGTTACCTACGAGCAGTACTTC
J gene: TRBJ1-6; V gene: TRBV7-3; clone size: .; D gene: .; CDR3 protein: CASSLGQNNSPLHF; CDR3 DNA: TGTGCCAGCAGTCTAGGACAGAACAATTCACCCCTCCACTTT
J gene: TRBJ1-1; V gene: TRBV7-9; clone size: few; D gene: .; CDR3 protein: CSSSSAGGATNTEAFF; CDR3 DNA: TGTTCCAGCAGCTCCGCGGGGGGGGCTACAAACACTGAAGCTTTCTTT
J gene: TRBJ2-3; V gene: TRBV4-1; clone size: .; D gene: TRBD1; CDR3 protein: CASSRRQGLGDTQYF; CDR3 DNA: TGCGCCAGCAGCCGCCGACAGGGGTTAGGAGATACGCAGTATTTT
J gene: TRBJ2-5; V gene: TRBV18; clone size: .; D gene: .; CDR3 protein: CASSPLREETQYF; CDR3 DNA: TGTGCCAGCTCACCGCTCCGGGAGGAGACCCAGTACTTC
J gene: TRBJ2-5; V gene: TRBV18; clone size: .; D gene: TRBD2; CDR3 protein: CASSPTRGVETQYF; CDR3 DNA: TGTGCCAGCTCACCAACGCGGGGGGTTGAGACCCAGTACTTC
J gene: TRBJ2-4; V gene: TRBV5-1; clone size: .; D gene: .; CDR3 protein: CASSRTGVEQAKNIQYF; CDR3 DNA: TGCGCCAGCAGCCGAACAGGTGTAGAGCAAGCCAAAAACATTCAGTACTTC
J gene: TRBJ2-5; V gene: TRBV30; clone size: .; D gene: TRBD1; CDR3 protein: CAWSVGQAPQETQYF; CDR3 DNA: TGTGCCTGGAGTGTCGGACAGGCGCCGCAAGAGACCCAGTACTTC
J gene: TRBJ2-2; V gene: TRBV4-2; clone size: .; D gene: TRBD2; CDR3 protein: CASSQESGGLTGELFF; CDR3 DNA: TGTGCCAGCAGCCAGGAAAGCGGGGGACTCACCGGGGAGCTGTTTTTT
J gene: TRBJ2-5; V gene: TRBV19; clone size: .; D gene: .; CDR3 protein: CASRSASRETQYF; CDR3 DNA: TGTGCCAGTAGGAGTGCTAGCCGGGAGACCCAGTACTTC
J gene: TRBJ1-2; V gene: TRBV2; clone size: .; D gene: .; CDR3 protein: CASSETMWGEDYGYTF; CDR3 DNA: TGTGCCAGCAGTGAAACTATGTGGGGAGAAGACTATGGCTACACCTTC
J gene: TRBJ1-4; V gene: TRBV19; clone size: .; D gene: .; CDR3 protein: CASSLDKYEKLFF; CDR3 DNA: TGTGCCAGTAGTCTGGACAAGTATGAAAAACTGTTTTTT
J gene: TRBJ2-3; V gene: TRBV5-3; clone size: .; D gene: TRBD2; CDR3 protein: CARSHRTSVFADTQYF; CDR3 DNA: TGTGCCAGAAGCCACAGGACTAGCGTGTTTGCAGATACGCAGTATTTT
J gene: TRBJ1-2; V gene: TRBV30; clone size: .; D gene: TRBD1; CDR3 protein: CAWSQGASDGYTF; CDR3 DNA: TGTGCTTGGAGCCAGGGGGCGTCAGATGGCTACACCTTC